This T cell receptor (beta chain) came from a study of T-cell memory formation after mild COVID-19. Via MiXCR, TCRdb re-called the 5' RACE reads, giving one row per CDR3 protein. The table records 50,000 or so distinct CDR3 sequences, roughly a quarter of them present only once. This CDR3 comprises 15 residues. V dropped 0 bases and J dropped 6; count of bases not matched to a gene: 6. Germline lookup yields CDR1 SEHNR and CDR2 FQNEAQ (reference sequence). The chain links TRBV7-9 to TRBJ2-3, with 7 bases fitting TRBD1. The sequence was collected from a man aged 18-30 years who had mild COVID-19 (a few samples of this study predate the infection). Cell type and time point are not known. The material sequenced was PBMCs or a T cell subset sorted from them (not recorded which). In DNA, the CDR3 is TGTGCCAGCAGCTTAGCGGGAACAGGGGCGGATACGCAGTATTTT. This encodes CASSLAGTGADTQYF.